The 20 T cell receptor beta chains reported below all come from one sample, sequenced in a study of T-cell reconstitution after alpha-beta-depleted transplantation in children. Points from the study as a whole: By one year post-transplant, T-cell counts and diversity largely arose from T cells that were newly produced.

These receptors' targets are unknown. The library targeted TCRbeta and was prepared with unique molecular identifiers. TCRdb reprocessed the PCR reads via MiXCR and lists one record per CDR3 protein. The sample consists of about 290,000 distinct CDR3 sequences, around 7.3% of them appearing once. The sample in question was peripheral blood, obtained 360 days after TCRalphabeta/CD19-depleted stem cell transplant. The receptor set was obtained from a female patient between 2 and 15 years old who had a stem cell transplant for Fanconi anemia, so the T cells may come from the graft donor.

This clonotype was counted between two and nine times. The gene calls are TRBV20-1 and TRBJ1-5, with TRBD1 as a possible D gene (6 bases). V was shortened by 3 bases and J by 3 bases, with 12 bases between the two germline ends. Germline V gene data show CDR1 as DFQATT and CDR2 as SNEGSKA (reference sequence). There are 14 residues in the CDR3. In DNA, the CDR3 is TGCAGTGCTAGGCTAACAGGGTCCAATCAGCCCCAGCATTTT. Translating gives CSARLTGSNQPQHF.

The table lists this clonotype with many counts. This rearrangement joins TRBV12-3 or TRBV12-4 to TRBJ2-2; 8 nucleotides match TRBD1. The CDR3 covers 17 residues. V shed 5 bases, J shed 3 bases, and the junction held 11 bases outside the gene matches. The CDR3 region has the DNA TGTGCCAGCAGTCCAAATAAGGACAGGGTGCACACCGGGGAGCTGTTTTTT. Translating gives CASSPNKDRVHTGELFF.

In this sample, this clonotype turned up many times. J is TRBJ1-6 and V is TRBV7-2; D not resolved. The germline V gene encodes CDR1 SGHTA and CDR2 FQGNSA. CDR3 length: 13 amino acids. Trimming shortened V by 3 bases and J by 9 bases, and 9 bases separated the two germline ends. This CDR3 reads CASSLRVLSPLHF. In DNA form, the CDR3 reads TGTGCCAGCAGCTTGAGGGTACTTTCACCCCTCCACTTT.

This clonotype was recorded many times. This chain uses TRBV7-2 with TRBJ2-5; 8 bases agree with TRBD2. This CDR3 contains 13 residues. J was trimmed by 4 bases and V by 6 bases; bases with no gene match: 4. Looked up from germline, CDR1 is SGHTA and CDR2 is FQGNSA. The CDR3 nucleotides are TGTGCCAGCAGTGTAGCGGGGTCAGAGACCCAGTACTTC. Protein product: CASSVAGSETQYF.

The V call is TRBV11-2, the J call TRBJ2-7; D remains unclear. The CDR3 is made up of 11 amino acids. Germline V lookup: CDR1 SGHAT, CDR2 FQNNGV. V dropped 2 bases and J dropped 6 bases, with 5 bases sitting between them. This CDR3 reads CASSLFSEQYF. CDR3 sequence (DNA): TGTGCCAGCAGCTTATTTTCCGAGCAGTACTTC.

This clonotype was counted ten times or more. V is TRBV20-1 and J is TRBJ2-7, with D perhaps TRBD2 (6 bases). CDR3 length: 13 residues. The germline V and J ends were trimmed by 5 bases and 2 bases, with 13 bases remaining between them. CDR1 and CDR2 from the germline V gene are DFQATT and SNEGSKA (reference sequence). The CDR3 loop reads CSAVRDSTYEQYF. The CDR3 DNA sequence: TGCAGTGCTGTCCGGGACTCGACCTACGAGCAGTACTTC.

This clonotype has a handful of counts. The junction differs from germline at one of its ends, possibly a read error. V and J are TRBV7-6 and TRBJ2-7, with 11 bases identical to TRBD2. CDR1 and CDR2 from the germline V gene are SGHVS and FNYEAQ. CDR3 length: 14 residues. The CDR3 nucleotides are TGTGCCAGCACCATAGCGGGGGGGCTTTGTTCCGCCGACTTC. This gives the protein CASTIAGGLCSADF.

In its sample, this clonotype was seen many times. The V call is TRBV12-3 or TRBV12-4, the J call TRBJ1-5, with D possibly being TRBD1 (6 bases). The CDR3 length is 13 residues. V shed 3 bases and J shed 7 bases, with 10 bases lying between them. The CDR3: CASSFGGHQPQHF. The CDR3 region has the DNA TGTGCCAGCAGTTTTGGGGGACACCAGCCCCAGCATTTT.

Regarding this clonotype: The conserved closing phenylalanine or tryptophan is absent in this CDR3, likely reflecting a read error. The genes are TRBV4-2 and TRBJ2-7; D is unresolved. The V end was cut by 1 base, the J end by 1 base, with 2 bases between. Per the germline V gene, CDR1 is LGHNA and CDR2 is YNFKEQ. This CDR3 has 12 amino acids. This CDR3 reads CASSQASYEQYL. Here the CDR3 DNA reads TGTGCCAGCAGCCAAGCGTCCTACGAGCAGTACTTG.

This clonotype was observed at least ten times. The CDR3 DNA reads as TGTGCCACCAGCAGGGAACAGGGCACAGATACGCAGTATTTT. It encodes CATSREQGTDTQYF. The rearrangement links TRBV15 to TRBJ2-3; tentatively, D is TRBD1 (5 bases). The CDR3 contains 14 residues. V was trimmed by 3 bases and J by 1 base, leaving 8 bases between them. Germline V gene lookup returns CDR1 LNHNV and CDR2 YYDKDF (reference sequence).

This clonotype was recorded at least ten times. The rearrangement joins TRBV28 to TRBJ2-1; D perhaps matches TRBD1 (6 bases). Germline CDR1 reads MDHEN; CDR2 reads SYDVKM. V lost 7 bases and J lost 4, with 11 bases in between. The CDR3 consists of 13 residues. The chain's CDR3 is CASIQDSYNEQFF. CDR3 nucleotide sequence: TGTGCCAGCATCCAGGACAGTTACAATGAGCAGTTCTTC.

This clonotype has a handful of counts. The gene calls are TRBV6-5 and TRBJ2-2; the D call may be TRBD1 or TRBD2 (5 bases each). Per the germline V gene, CDR1 is MNHEY and CDR2 is SVGAGI. V was shortened by 0 bases and J by 7 bases, with 15 bases between the two germline ends. CDR3 length: 16 residues. CDR3 protein: CASSYSGRGWGGELFF. CDR3 in DNA: TGTGCCAGCAGTTACTCGGGACGGGGCTGGGGCGGGGAGCTGTTTTTT.

This chain links TRBV27 with TRBJ2-3; D unresolved. Trimming took off 6 bases at V and 7 bases at J, with 14 bases between the two ends. Per germline, CDR1 MNHEY and CDR2 SMNVEV (reference sequence). The CDR3 contains 13 residues. The CDR3 loop is CASSLTSPYTQYF. The CDR3 coding sequence is TGTGCCAGCAGCCTCACCTCCCCTTATACGCAGTATTTT.

This clonotype has more than one count but fewer than ten. The chain employs TRBV27 and TRBJ1-6; 8 nucleotides match TRBD1. Germline values: CDR1 MNHEY, CDR2 SMNVEV (reference sequence). V was clipped by 0 bases and J by 9 bases; unmatched bases: 4. The CDR3 sequence is 15 residues long. The CDR3 DNA follows: TGTGCCAGCAGTTTATCGATCACAGGGGGTTCACCCCTCCACTTT. It yields the protein CASSLSITGGSPLHF.

There are a few counts of this clonotype. The chain employs TRBV29-1 and TRBJ1-1; weak D call: TRBD1 (6 bases). Germline CDR1 is SQVTM and CDR2 is ANQGSEA. V shed 8 bases and J shed 6 bases, with 13 bases lying between them. CDR3 length: 11 residues. CDR3 region: CSITGPPEAFF. The DNA for the CDR3 is TGCAGCATAACAGGGCCCCCTGAAGCTTTCTTT.

This clonotype appeared a few times. Without the conserved terminal phenylalanine or tryptophan, this CDR3 likely stems from a read error. In DNA form, the CDR3 reads TGTGCCAGCAGCGCCCGGGGAGGGCCTAAAACAGATACGCAGTATCTT. It translates to CASSARGGPKTDTQYL. The chain links TRBV3-1 to TRBJ2-3, with 7 bases matching TRBD2. Germline V lookup: CDR1 LGHDT, CDR2 YNNKEL (reference sequence). V was pared by 5 bases and J by 3 bases, with 11 bases of the junction left unmatched. This CDR3 is built from 16 residues.

This clonotype showed up just a few times. The chain joins TRBV11-3 to TRBJ2-1; D gene unclear. Germline loops: CDR1 SGHNT, CDR2 YENEEA. Trimming took 5 bases from V and 2 from J, leaving 13 bases between them. The CDR3 loop spans 15 amino acids. The CDR3: CASSLRKGAYNEQFF. In DNA, the CDR3 is TGTGCCAGCAGCCTGAGGAAAGGAGCCTACAATGAGCAGTTCTTC.

The V and J genes are TRBV2 and TRBJ2-7; TRBD1 aligns across 10 bases. Per the germline V gene, CDR1 is SNHLY and CDR2 is FYNNEI. Trimming took 6 bases from V and 3 from J; bases not matched to a gene: 8. The length of the CDR3 is 15 residues. The CDR3 region has the DNA TGTGCCAGCAGGACCGGGACAGGGGATCTCTACGAGCAGTACTTC. The encoded protein is CASRTGTGDLYEQYF. The full variable domain, in which reference TRBV2 and TRBJ2-7 provide the parts outside the CDR3, is EPEVTQTPSHQVTQMGQEVILRCVPISNHLYFYWYRQILGQKVEFLVSFYNNEISEKSEIFDDQFSVERPDGSNFTLKIRSTKLEDSAMYFCASRTGTGDLYEQYFGPGTRLTVT.

This clonotype was found many times. The chain couples TRBV4-2 to TRBJ2-2, with 8 nucleotides matching TRBD2. The CDR3 spans 19 residues. J gave up 0 bases and V 0 bases, and 9 bases lay outside the gene matches. CDR1 is LGHNA and CDR2 is YNFKEQ in the germline V gene. In nucleotides, the CDR3 is TGTGCCAGCAGCCAAGATTTGGCCAGCGGGGGAGCGAACACCGGGGAGCTGTTTTTT. Translation: CASSQDLASGGANTGELFF.

This clonotype has only one observation. In this CDR3 the conserved last residue, phenylalanine or tryptophan, is missing, so a read error is likely. This chain connects TRBV20-1 to TRBJ1-1, with a possible D match to TRBD1 (5 bases). CDR1 and CDR2 from the germline V gene are DFQATT and SNEGSKA (reference sequence). V was clipped by 4 bases and J by 0 bases, with 9 bases between them. CDR3 length: 13 amino acids. In DNA, the CDR3 is TGCAGTGCTACGACAGATATGAACACTGAAGCTTTCTCT. It encodes CSATTDMNTEAFS.